This T cell receptor beta chain derives from a study of T-cell memory formation after mild COVID-19 (dated by TCRdb to the early 2020s). Study-level background: Most TCR sequence clusters were specific to one of the two donors. The cohort comprised two young, previously healthy adult volunteers, one female and one male. In a couple of donors, T-cell clones that expanded and contracted after mild COVID-19 were tracked by sequencing TCRalpha and TCRbeta repertoires over time.

Ficoll-Paque density gradient centrifugation was the method used to isolate PBMCs. This clonotype was seen more than once but under ten times. The antigen this receptor binds is unknown. No quality values exist for individual bases; no much larger clone is one base distant. TCRdb records Illumina NovaSeq 6000 as the sequencer. cDNA libraries for TCRalpha and TCRbeta were prepared by 5'RACE using constant-segment primers, with sample barcodes and unique molecular identifiers added. Trizol reagent was used to extract RNA from every sample. Amplification of the libraries took two PCR steps, and the second step added a second sample barcode plus Illumina TruSeq adapters. The libraries were sequenced on an Illumina NovaSeq using 2 x 150 bp paired-end reads. Turning to the authors' computational methods: Demultiplexing of reads and collapsing into UMI-guided consensus sequences were performed with migec v1.2.7. Using mixcr v2.1.11, the UMI consensuses were aligned to TRA and TRB V and J templates and assembled into clonotypes. Expanded or contracted clonotypes were those called significant by both edgeR and NoisET, with noise models trained on biological replicates. For edgeR calls, the thresholds were a false discovery rate-adjusted p below 0.01 and a log2 fold-change of 1. As an exploratory analysis of dynamics, max-normalized trajectories of the 1000 most abundant clonotypes were examined with PCA combined with hierarchical clustering. Separately sequenced CD4+ and CD8+ repertoires were used to assign a CD4 or CD8 phenotype to each responding clone. TCRdb itself trimmed the public reads at Q25 with fastp, ran MiXCR and retained productive beta chains. Every distinct CDR3 protein forms one entry, paired with its most common genes and DNA. The V and J calls were determined by TCRdb, not by the authors. This sample has around 320,000 distinct CDR3 sequences in its table, and roughly an eighth of those were observed once. Roughly 21% of the sample is held by the ten biggest clonotypes.

Here is what the overall study found, with its caveats: Some responding clones were found in pre-infection memory, which suggests that pre-existing cross-reactive memory T cells took part in the SARS-CoV-2 response. Contracting CD4+ clones were found mainly in CM and EM memory subsets, while CD8+ clones were enriched in EMRA. The study covered only a couple of mild cases, and larger cohorts including severe cases with pre-infection samples were considered necessary. Clones contracting from day 15 to 85 had balanced CD4/CD8 phenotypes, while a second wave expanding from day 15 to 37 was biased towards CD4+. SARS-CoV-2 specificity of the second-wave clones peaking on day 37 was not confirmed.

The germline ends are 3 bases apart after V is trimmed by 3 bases and J by 0 bases. The CDR1 and CDR2 encoded by the germline V gene are MGHRA and YSYEKL. The CDR3 covers 13 residues, taking in both the cysteine and the phenylalanine. Just CDR3 DNA is preserved here, 39 bases in frame from base 1. The clonotype was recovered from a man younger than 35 who had mild COVID-19 (a few samples of this study predate the infection). The sample titles of this study are shuffled in the database, so cell type and time point are left out; the donor was told from shared clones. Material for sequencing was PBMCs or a T cell subset sorted from them (not recorded which). Recombination joined TRBV4-1 with TRBJ1-3; no D gene can be assigned with confidence. The sequenced DNA is TGCGCCAGCAGCCACCCCTCTGGAAACACCATATATTTT. Its translation reads: CASSHPSGNTIYF.